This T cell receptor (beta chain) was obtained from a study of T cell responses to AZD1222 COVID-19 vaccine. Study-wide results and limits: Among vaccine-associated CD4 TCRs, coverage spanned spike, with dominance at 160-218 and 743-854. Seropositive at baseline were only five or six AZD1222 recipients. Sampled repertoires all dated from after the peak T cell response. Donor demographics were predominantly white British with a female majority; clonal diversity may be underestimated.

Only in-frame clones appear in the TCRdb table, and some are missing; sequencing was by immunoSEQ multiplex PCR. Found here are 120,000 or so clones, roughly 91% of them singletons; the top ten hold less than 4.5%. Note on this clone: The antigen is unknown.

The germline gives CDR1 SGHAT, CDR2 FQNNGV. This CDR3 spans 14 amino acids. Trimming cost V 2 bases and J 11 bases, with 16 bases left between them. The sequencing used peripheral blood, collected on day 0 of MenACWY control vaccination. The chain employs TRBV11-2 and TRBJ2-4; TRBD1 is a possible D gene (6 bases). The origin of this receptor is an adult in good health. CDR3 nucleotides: TGTGCCAGCAGCTTAATGGCAGGGGATGATGTTCAGTACTTC. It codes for CASSLMAGDDVQYF. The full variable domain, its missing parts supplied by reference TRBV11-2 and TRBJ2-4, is EAGVAQSPRYKIIEKRQSVAFWCNPISGHATLYWYQQILGQGPKLLIQFQNNGVVDDSQLPKDRFSAERLKGVDSTLKIQPAKLEDSAVYLCASSLMAGDDVQYFGAGTRLSVL.